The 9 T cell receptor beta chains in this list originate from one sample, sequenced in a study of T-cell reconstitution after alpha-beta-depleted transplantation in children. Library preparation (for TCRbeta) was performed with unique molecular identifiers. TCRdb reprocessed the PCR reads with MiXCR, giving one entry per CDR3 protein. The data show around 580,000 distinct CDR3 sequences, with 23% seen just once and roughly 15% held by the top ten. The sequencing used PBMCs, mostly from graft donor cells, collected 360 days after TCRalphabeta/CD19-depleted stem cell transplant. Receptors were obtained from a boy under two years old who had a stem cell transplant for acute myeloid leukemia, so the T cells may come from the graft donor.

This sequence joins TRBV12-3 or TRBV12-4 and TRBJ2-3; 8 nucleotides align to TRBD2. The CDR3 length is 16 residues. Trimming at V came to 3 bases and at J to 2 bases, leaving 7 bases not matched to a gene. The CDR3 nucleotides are TGTGCCAGCAGTTTGGAAGCGGGGGCCTTCACAGATACGCAGTATTTT. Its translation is CASSLEAGAFTDTQYF.

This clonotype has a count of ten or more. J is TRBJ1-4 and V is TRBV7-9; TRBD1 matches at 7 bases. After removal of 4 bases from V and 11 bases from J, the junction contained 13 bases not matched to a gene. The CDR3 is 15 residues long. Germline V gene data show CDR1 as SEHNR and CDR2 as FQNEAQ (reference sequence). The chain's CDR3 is CASSSYDRAQGKLFF. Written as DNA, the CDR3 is TGTGCCAGCAGCTCCTACGACAGGGCCCAAGGGAAACTGTTTTTT.

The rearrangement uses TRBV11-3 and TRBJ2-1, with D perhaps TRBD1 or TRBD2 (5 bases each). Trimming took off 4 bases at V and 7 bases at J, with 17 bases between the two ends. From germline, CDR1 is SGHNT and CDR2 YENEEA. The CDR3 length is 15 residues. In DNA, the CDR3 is TGTGCCAGCAGCTCGCCATGGGGGACCATTAATGAGCAGTTCTTC. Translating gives CASSSPWGTINEQFF.

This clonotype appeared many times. CDR3: CASTLQGILQETQYF. For the CDR3, the DNA is TGTGCCAGCACGTTACAGGGGATCCTCCAAGAGACCCAGTACTTC. This chain connects TRBV6-2 or TRBV6-3 to TRBJ2-5, with 7 bases lining up with TRBD1. Trimming removed 7 bases from V and 1 base from J; junction bases left unmatched: 9. The length of the CDR3 is 15 residues. Germline assignment: CDR1 MNHEY and CDR2 SVGEGT.

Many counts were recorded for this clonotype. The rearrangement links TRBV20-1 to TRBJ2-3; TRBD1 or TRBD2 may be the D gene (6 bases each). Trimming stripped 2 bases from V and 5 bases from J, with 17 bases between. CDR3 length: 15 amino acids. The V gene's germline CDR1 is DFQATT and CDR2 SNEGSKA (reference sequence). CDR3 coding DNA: TGCAGTGCTAGAAGAGGTGGGGGGCAGGTAGATACGCAGTATTTT. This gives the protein CSARRGGGQVDTQYF.

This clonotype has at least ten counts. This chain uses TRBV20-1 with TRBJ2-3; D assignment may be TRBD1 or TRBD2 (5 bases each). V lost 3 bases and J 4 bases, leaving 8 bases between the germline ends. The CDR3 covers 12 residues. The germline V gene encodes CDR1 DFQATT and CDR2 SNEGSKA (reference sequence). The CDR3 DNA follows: TGCAGTGCTAGGTGGGGGTCAGATACGCAGTATTTT. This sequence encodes CSARWGSDTQYF.

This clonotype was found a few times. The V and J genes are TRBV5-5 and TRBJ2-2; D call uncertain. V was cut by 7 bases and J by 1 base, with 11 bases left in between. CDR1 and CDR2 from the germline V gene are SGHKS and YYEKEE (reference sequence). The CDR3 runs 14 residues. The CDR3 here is CASLPPGNTGELFF. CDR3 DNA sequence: TGTGCCAGCCTGCCCCCAGGGAACACCGGGGAGCTGTTTTTT.

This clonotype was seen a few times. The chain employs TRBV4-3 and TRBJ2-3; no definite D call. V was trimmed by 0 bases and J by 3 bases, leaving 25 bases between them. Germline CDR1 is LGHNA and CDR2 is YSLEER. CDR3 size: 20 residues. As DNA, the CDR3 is TGCGCCAGCAGCCAAGATTCCGGCAGGTGGTGGGCCCTGCCGACAGATACGCAGTATTTT. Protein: CASSQDSGRWWALPTDTQYF.

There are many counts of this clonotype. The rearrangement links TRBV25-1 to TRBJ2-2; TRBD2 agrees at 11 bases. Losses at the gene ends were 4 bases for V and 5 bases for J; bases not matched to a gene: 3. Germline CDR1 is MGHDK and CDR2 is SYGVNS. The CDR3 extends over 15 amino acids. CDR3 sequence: CASSARTSGTGELFF. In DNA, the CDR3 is TGTGCCAGCAGTGCTCGGACTAGCGGGACCGGGGAGCTGTTTTTT.